The following is a T cell receptor beta chain sequence with its context. There are 16 residues in the CDR3. Germline loops: CDR1 LNHDA, CDR2 SQIVND (reference sequence). V was clipped by 5 bases and J by 8 bases; unmatched bases: 10. This record belongs to a study of blood T cell repertoires in COVID-19. The study drew participants aged about 18 to 95 years from 20 to 30 US areas. Self-reported history from a screening survey and questionnaire set each donor's cohort. Libraries were prepared by immunoSEQ multiplex PCR; TCRdb keeps only in-frame clonotypes and omits some of them. The table shows roughly 300,000 clones, with approximately 81% occurring only once.

The chain joins TRBV19 to TRBJ2-2, with 11 bases aligning to TRBD2. The clonotype comes from a woman in her forties or fifties who had recovered from COVID-19. Specimen: PBMCs or T cells enriched from blood (not recorded which). Written as DNA, the CDR3 is TGTGCCAGTAGTCCCGGGACTAGCGGCCCGTGGGGGGAGCTGTTTTTT. The encoded protein is CASSPGTSGPWGELFF.